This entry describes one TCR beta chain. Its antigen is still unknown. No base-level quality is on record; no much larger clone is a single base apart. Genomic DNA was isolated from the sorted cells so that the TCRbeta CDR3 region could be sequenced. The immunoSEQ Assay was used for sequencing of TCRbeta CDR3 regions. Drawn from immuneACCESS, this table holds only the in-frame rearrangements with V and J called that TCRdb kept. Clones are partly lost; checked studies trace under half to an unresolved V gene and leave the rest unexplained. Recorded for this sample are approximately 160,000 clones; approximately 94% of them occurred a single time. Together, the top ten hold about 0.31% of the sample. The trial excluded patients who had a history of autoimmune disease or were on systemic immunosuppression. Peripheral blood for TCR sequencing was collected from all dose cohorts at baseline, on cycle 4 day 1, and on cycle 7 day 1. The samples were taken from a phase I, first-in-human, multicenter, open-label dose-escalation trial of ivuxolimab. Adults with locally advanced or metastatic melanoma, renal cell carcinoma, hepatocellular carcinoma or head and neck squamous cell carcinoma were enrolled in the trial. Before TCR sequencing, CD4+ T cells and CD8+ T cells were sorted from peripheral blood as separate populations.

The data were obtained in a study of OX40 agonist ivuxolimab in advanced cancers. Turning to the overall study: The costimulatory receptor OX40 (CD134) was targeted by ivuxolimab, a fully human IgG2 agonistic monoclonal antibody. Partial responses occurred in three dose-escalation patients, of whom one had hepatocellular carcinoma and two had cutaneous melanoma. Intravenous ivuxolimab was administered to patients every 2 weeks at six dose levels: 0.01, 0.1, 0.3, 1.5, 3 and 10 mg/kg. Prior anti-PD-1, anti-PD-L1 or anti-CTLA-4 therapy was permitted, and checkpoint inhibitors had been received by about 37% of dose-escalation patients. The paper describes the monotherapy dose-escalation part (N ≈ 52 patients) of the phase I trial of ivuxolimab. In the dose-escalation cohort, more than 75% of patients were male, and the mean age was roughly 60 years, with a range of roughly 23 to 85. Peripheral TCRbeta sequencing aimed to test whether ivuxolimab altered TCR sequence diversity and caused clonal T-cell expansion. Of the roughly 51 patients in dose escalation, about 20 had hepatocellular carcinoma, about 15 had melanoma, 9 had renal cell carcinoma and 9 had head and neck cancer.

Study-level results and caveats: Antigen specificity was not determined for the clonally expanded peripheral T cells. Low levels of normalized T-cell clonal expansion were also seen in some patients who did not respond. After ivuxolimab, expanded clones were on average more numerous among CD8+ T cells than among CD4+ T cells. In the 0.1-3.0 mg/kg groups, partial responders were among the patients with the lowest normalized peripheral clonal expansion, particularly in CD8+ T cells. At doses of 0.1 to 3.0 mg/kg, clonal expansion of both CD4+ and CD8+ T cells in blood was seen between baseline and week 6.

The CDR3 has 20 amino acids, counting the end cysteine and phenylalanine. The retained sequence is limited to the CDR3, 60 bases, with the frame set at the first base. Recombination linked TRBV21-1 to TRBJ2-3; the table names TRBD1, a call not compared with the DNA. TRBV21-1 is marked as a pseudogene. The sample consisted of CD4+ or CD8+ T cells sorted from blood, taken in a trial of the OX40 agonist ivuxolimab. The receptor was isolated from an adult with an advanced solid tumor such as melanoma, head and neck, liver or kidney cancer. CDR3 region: CASSASLGQGTSSGTDTQYF. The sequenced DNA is TGTGCCAGCAGCGCGTCTTTGGGACAGGGGACCTCGAGTGGCACAGATACGCAGTATTTT.